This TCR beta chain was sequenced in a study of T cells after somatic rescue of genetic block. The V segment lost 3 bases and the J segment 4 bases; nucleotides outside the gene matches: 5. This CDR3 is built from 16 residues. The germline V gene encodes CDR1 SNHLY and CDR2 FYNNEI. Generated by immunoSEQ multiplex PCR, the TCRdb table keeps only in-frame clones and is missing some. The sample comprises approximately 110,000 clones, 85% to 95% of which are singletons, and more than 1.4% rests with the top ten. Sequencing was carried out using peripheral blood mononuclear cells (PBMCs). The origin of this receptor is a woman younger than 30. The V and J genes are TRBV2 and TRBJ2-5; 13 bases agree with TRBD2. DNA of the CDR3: TGTGCCAGCAGTGAGGCCGGGACTAGCGGGGTAGAGACCCAGTACTTC. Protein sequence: CASSEAGTSGVETQYF.